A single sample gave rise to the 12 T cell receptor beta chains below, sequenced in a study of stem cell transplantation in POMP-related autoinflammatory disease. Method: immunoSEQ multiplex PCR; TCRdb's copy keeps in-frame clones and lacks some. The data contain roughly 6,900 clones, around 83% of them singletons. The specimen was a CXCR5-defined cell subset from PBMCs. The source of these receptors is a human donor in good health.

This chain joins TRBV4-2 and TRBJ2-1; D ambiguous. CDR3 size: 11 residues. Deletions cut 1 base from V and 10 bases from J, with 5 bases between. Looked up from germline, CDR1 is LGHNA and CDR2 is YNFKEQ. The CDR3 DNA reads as TGTGCCAGCAGCCAAGTGGGGGAGCAGTTCTTC. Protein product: CASSQVGEQFF.

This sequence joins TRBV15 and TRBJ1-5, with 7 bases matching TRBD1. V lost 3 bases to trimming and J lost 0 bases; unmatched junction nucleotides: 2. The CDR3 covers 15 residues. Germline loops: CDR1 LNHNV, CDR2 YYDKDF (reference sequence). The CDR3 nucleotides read TGTGCCACCAGCAGTGACAGGGTTAGCAATCAGCCCCAGCATTTT. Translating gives CATSSDRVSNQPQHF.

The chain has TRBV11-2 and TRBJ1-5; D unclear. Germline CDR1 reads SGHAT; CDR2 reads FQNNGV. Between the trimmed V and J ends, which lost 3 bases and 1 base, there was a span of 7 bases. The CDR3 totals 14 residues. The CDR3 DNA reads TGTGCCAGCAGCTTCGGGAGGAGCAATCAGCCCCAGCATTTT. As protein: CASSFGRSNQPQHF.

The DNA for the CDR3 is TGTGCCAGCACCGTACCGGGACAACGAAATCAGCCCCAGCATTTT. Its protein product is CASTVPGQRNQPQHF. The chain employs TRBV6-6 and TRBJ1-5; TRBD1 is a possible D gene (6 bases). The germline V gene has CDR1 MNHNY and CDR2 SVGAGI (reference sequence). This CDR3 has 15 residues. Trimming stripped 7 bases from V and 4 bases from J, with 17 bases between.

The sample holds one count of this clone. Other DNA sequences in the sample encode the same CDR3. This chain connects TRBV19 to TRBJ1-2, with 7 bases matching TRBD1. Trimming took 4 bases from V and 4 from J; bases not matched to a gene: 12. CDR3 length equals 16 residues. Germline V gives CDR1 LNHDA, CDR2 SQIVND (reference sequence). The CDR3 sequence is CASSSLDRARGYGYTF. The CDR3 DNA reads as TGTGCCAGTAGTAGCCTCGACAGGGCGCGTGGCTATGGCTACACCTTC. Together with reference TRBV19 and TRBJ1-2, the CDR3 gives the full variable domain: DGGITQSPKYLFRKEGQNVTLSCEQNLNHDAMYWYRQDPGQGLRLIYYSQIVNDFQKGDIAEGYSVSREKKESFPLTVTSAQKNPTAFYLCASSSLDRARGYGYTFGSGTRLTVV.

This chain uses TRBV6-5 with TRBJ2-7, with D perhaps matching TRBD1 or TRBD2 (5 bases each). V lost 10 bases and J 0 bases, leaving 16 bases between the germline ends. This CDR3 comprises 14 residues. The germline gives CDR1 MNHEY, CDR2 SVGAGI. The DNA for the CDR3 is TGTGCCACCAGAGGTGGGGGTAGCTCCTACGAGCAGTACTTC. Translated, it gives CATRGGGSSYEQYF.

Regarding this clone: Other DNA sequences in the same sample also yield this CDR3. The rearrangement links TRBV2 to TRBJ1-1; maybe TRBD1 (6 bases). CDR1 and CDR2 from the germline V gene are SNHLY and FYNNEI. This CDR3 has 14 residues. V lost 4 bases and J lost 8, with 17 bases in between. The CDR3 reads CASSGVGGQEEAFF. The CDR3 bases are TGTGCCAGCAGTGGGGTTGGGGGGCAAGAAGAAGCTTTCTTT.

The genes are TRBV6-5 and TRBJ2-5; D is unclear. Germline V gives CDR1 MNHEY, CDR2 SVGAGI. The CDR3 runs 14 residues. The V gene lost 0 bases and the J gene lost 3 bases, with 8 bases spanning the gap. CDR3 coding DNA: TGTGCCAGCAGTTACTCGAAACCAGAAGAGACCCAGTACTTC. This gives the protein CASSYSKPEETQYF.

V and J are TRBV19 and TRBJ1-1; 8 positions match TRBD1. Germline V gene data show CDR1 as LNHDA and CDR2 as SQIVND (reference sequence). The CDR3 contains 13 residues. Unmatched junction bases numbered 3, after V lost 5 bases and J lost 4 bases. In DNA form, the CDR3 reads TGTGCCAGTAGTGCAGACAGGGGCACTGAAGCTTTCTTT. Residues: CASSADRGTEAFF.

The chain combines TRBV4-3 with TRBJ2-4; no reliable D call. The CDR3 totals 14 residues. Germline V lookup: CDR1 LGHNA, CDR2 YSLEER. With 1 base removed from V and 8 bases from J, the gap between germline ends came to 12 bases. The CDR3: CASSQASSWDIQYF. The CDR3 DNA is TGCGCCAGCAGCCAAGCCTCGAGCTGGGACATTCAGTACTTC.

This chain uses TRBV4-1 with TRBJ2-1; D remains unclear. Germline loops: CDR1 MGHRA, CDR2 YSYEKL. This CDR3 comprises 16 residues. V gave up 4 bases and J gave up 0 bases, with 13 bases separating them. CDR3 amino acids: CASSPSPASSYNEQFF. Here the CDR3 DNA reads TGCGCCAGCAGCCCCTCCCCCGCGAGCTCCTACAATGAGCAGTTCTTC.

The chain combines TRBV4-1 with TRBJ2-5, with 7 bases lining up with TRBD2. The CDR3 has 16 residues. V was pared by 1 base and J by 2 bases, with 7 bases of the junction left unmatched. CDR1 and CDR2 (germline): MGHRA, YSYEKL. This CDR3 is CASSQVSAGVQETQYF. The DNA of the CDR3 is TGCGCCAGCAGCCAAGTCTCGGCGGGGGTACAAGAGACCCAGTACTTC.